These T cell receptor beta chains were read from a single sample in a study of response to subunit inactivated influenza vaccine. TCRdb reprocessed the RT-PCR reads with MiXCR, giving one entry per CDR3 protein. The sample lists about 620,000 distinct CDR3 sequences, 11% seen once, with 11% in the top ten. These sequences were also reported in another study, on T cells expressing NK-cell markers.

This sample comprised PBMCs from blood, obtained on the day of vaccination. These receptor sequences come from a man aged 50-59 years who received an inactivated influenza vaccine. The CDR3 runs from the conserved cysteine through the conserved F or W. Fields, in order: V gene, clone size, D gene, J gene, CDR3 DNA, CDR3 protein. D genes are given only for firm matches. Not all rows give a size; the values are once, few, many and, for expanded clones, a class.

>TRBV5-5|few|NA|TRBJ1-1
TGTGCCAGCAGCTTGTGGAGGGGCACTGAAGCTTTCTTT
CASSLWRGTEAFF
>TRBV20-1|NA|TRBD1|TRBJ1-6
TGCAGTGCTAGGACAGGGAATTCACCCCTCCACTTT
CSARTGNSPLHF
>TRBV7-2|NA|NA|TRBJ2-5
TGTGCCAGCAGCATCTCGGGGCAAGAGACCCAGTACTTC
CASSISGQETQYF
>TRBV27|NA|NA|TRBJ2-4
TGTGCCAGCAGTTTCCCCAGGGTTACTCACTCGAAGGCTCTAGCCAAAAACATTCAGTACTTC
CASSFPRVTHSKALAKNIQYF
>TRBV12-3/TRBV12-4|many|NA|TRBJ2-1
TGTGCCAGCAGTTTAGACCAGGGTTGGTTCTCTGAGCAGTTCTTC
CASSLDQGWFSEQFF
>TRBV5-1|NA|NA|TRBJ2-7
TGCGCCAGCAGCTTGGATTGGGGGTACGAGCAGTACTTC
CASSLDWGYEQYF
>TRBV12-3/TRBV12-4|many|NA|TRBJ1-1
TGTGCCAGCAGGAGAAGGGACCTGAACACTGAAGCTTTCTTT
CASRRRDLNTEAFF
>TRBV5-5|NA|NA|TRBJ2-5
TGTGCCAGCAGCAGGGGGGTCTTCCAAGAGACCCAGTACTTC
CASSRGVFQETQYF
>TRBV30|NA|TRBD1|TRBJ2-7
TGTGCCTGGAGTGTAAGGACAGGCAGCTACGAGCAGTACTTC
CAWSVRTGSYEQYF
>TRBV20-1|many|NA|TRBJ1-4
TGCAGTGCTATTTCTCGTAGCGGGAATGAAAAACTGTTTTTT
CSAISRSGNEKLFF
>TRBV28|few|NA|TRBJ2-7
TGTGCCAGCATGGCCTCATACGAGCAGTACTTC
CASMASYEQYF
>TRBV5-1|NA|NA|TRBJ2-6
TGCGCCAGCAGCTTGGAGTGGGGATCTGGGGCCAACGTCCTGACTTTC
CASSLEWGSGANVLTF
>TRBV11-2|NA|NA|TRBJ2-5
TGTGCCAGCAGTCGCGGGCCTCCGCAAGAGACCCAGTACTTC
CASSRGPPQETQYF
>TRBV20-1|NA|NA|TRBJ1-6
TGCAGTGCTAGGCTGGGGGATGGTACTTCACCCCTCCACTTT
CSARLGDGTSPLHF
>TRBV29-1|few|NA|TRBJ2-7
TGCAGCGTTGAAGCAACAGGGTCCCCCTACGAGCAGTACTTC
CSVEATGSPYEQYF
>TRBV19|NA|NA|TRBJ2-2
TGTGCCAGTAGTGTTAAGGTTCGCACCGGGGAGCTGTTTTTT
CASSVKVRTGELFF
>TRBV29-1|many|TRBD1|TRBJ2-2
TGCAGCGCAGGGACAGCAAGAACCGGGGAGCTGTTTTTT
CSAGTARTGELFF
>TRBV28|NA|TRBD1|TRBJ2-7
TGTGCCAGCAAGAAACAGGGGGTTGTCGAGCAGTACTTC
CASKKQGVVEQYF
>TRBV29-1|NA|TRBD1|TRBJ1-2
TGCAGCGGAAGACAGGGCCTAAGCTACACCTTC
CSGRQGLSYTF
>TRBV7-9|few|TRBD1|TRBJ2-2
TGTGCCAGCAGCTGGGACAGCACCGGGGAGCTGTTTTTT
CASSWDSTGELFF
>TRBV9|many|TRBD2|TRBJ2-5
TGTGCCAGCAGCGTAGCTTATTCCGGGGGGGAAGAGACCCAGTACTTC
CASSVAYSGGEETQYF
>TRBV4-1|NA|TRBD1|TRBJ2-7
TGCGCCAGCGGGACAGGATCCTACGAGCAGTACTTC
CASGTGSYEQYF
>TRBV7-9|few|NA|TRBJ1-1
TGTGCCAGCAGCCCATACGGGGGGGCGGGGACTGAAGCTTTCTTT
CASSPYGGAGTEAFF
>TRBV7-8|many|TRBD2|TRBJ2-1
TGTGCCAGCAGCGCGAGTAGCGGGGGCTACAATGAGCAGTTCTTC
CASSASSGGYNEQFF
>TRBV12-3/TRBV12-4|many|NA|TRBJ2-1
TGTGCCAGCAGTCCCCGGGACCACTACAATGAGCAGTTCTTC
CASSPRDHYNEQFF
>TRBV29-1|many|NA|TRBJ1-4
TGCAGCGCCGGGGGGGAAAAACTGTTTTTT
CSAGGEKLFF
>TRBV4-2|NA|NA|TRBJ2-3
TGTGCCAGCAGCCAAATCGGTAGCACAGATACGCAGTATTTT
CASSQIGSTDTQYF
>TRBV6-5|NA|NA|TRBJ2-7
TGTGCCAGCAGTTATAAAAGGCACAGAAAAAGATTGAACTACGAGCAGTACTTC
CASSYKRHRKRLNYEQYF
>TRBV21-1|NA|NA|TRBJ2-5
TGTGCCAGGCCCCCTTCGGATAAGTACAGGGATTCCGCGGGGGACCCCTGGACCCAGTACTTC
CARPPSDKYRDSAGDPWTQYF
>TRBV6-5|few|NA|TRBJ2-6
TGTGCCAGCAGTTACTCGTTCTCTGGGGCCAACGTCCTGACTTTC
CASSYSFSGANVLTF
>TRBV7-9|many|TRBD2|TRBJ2-1
TGTGCCAGCGGGGGACTAGCGGGGGGGATGCACAATGAGCAGTTCTTC
CASGGLAGGMHNEQFF
>TRBV7-8|NA|NA|TRBJ2-7
TGTGCCAGCAGCTTAGTCGGCAGTTTCAACGAGCAGTACTTC
CASSLVGSFNEQYF
>TRBV5-6|once|NA|TRBJ2-3
TGTGCCAGCAGCCTAAGACGGGTCACAGATACGCAGTATTTT
CASSLRRVTDTQYF
>TRBV27|few|TRBD2|TRBJ2-1
TGTGCCAGCAGTTTTGGCGGGGGTGCCATGAGCTCCTACAATGAGCAGTTCTTC
CASSFGGGAMSSYNEQFF
>TRBV12-3/TRBV12-4|few|TRBD2|TRBJ2-2
TGTGCCAGCAGCTCCTTGGGGACTAGCGAGAACACCGGGGAGCTGTTTTTT
CASSSLGTSENTGELFF
>TRBV5-1|few|NA|TRBJ2-3
TGCGCCAGCAGCTGGGGGGGACAACGCACAGATACGCAGTATTTT
CASSWGGQRTDTQYF
>TRBV6-6|NA|TRBD1|TRBJ2-7
TGTGCCCATGGGACAGGCTCCTACGAGCAGTACTTC
CAHGTGSYEQYF
>TRBV19|few|NA|TRBJ1-2
TGTGCCAGTACCATCGGGAGTCCCGAGTTCTATGGCTACACCTTC
CASTIGSPEFYGYTF
>TRBV7-7|once|TRBD2|TRBJ2-2
TGTGCTAGCGGGCGCGGGGCGAGAGCCGGGGAGCTGTTTTTT
CASGRGARAGELFF
>TRBV11-2|NA|NA|TRBJ2-5
TGTGCCAGCAGCTTAGGCCGGGGAAAGGCCCAAGAGACCCAGTACTTC
CASSLGRGKAQETQYF
>TRBV18|NA|NA|TRBJ2-5
TGTGCCAGCTCACCACCCTCCAGGGAGACCCAGTACTTC
CASSPPSRETQYF
>TRBV20-1|few|TRBD2|TRBJ2-3
TGCAGTGCCCGACAGCGGGGGGCCCCAGATACGCAGTATTTT
CSARQRGAPDTQYF
>TRBV5-6|few|NA|TRBJ2-3
TGTGCCAGCAGCTCTGGGAACGCGGGCCCGGATACGCAGTATTTT
CASSSGNAGPDTQYF
>TRBV12-3/TRBV12-4|NA|TRBD1|TRBJ2-2
TGTGCCAGCAGCCCGGGACAGTGGAACACCGGGGAGCTGTTTTTT
CASSPGQWNTGELFF
>TRBV12-3/TRBV12-4|many|TRBD1|TRBJ2-2
TGTGCCAGCAGTCAGACAGGGCCGAACACCGGGGAGCTGTTTTTT
CASSQTGPNTGELFF
>TRBV12-3/TRBV12-4|NA|NA|TRBJ2-2
TGTGCCAGCAGTTCAACCGGGTGGTACACCGGGGAGCTGTTTTTT
CASSSTGWYTGELFF
>TRBV14|few|NA|TRBJ2-2
TGTGCCAGCAGCCAAGATAGGCGACTTTTCCGCGGGGAGCTGTTTTTT
CASSQDRRLFRGELFF
>TRBV20-1|NA|TRBD2|TRBJ2-1
TGCAGTGCTAGAGTGCGGGGGGGCCCCTACAATGAGCAGTTCTTC
CSARVRGGPYNEQFF
>TRBV4-1|few|NA|TRBJ2-4
TGCGCCAGCAGCCACGGTCAGGCAGGACCAATAGCCAAAAACATTCAGTACTTC
CASSHGQAGPIAKNIQYF
>TRBV2|many|TRBD1|TRBJ1-2
TGTGCCAGCAGTGAACAGGGGGACTATGGCTACACCTTC
CASSEQGDYGYTF
>TRBV20-1|few|NA|TRBJ2-3
TGCAGTGCCCACAAAGGGCGTAGCACAGATACGCAGTATTTT
CSAHKGRSTDTQYF
>TRBV4-1|NA|NA|TRBJ2-2
TGCGCCAGCAGCCAACTCCAGGGAAGCACCGGGGAGCTGTTTTTT
CASSQLQGSTGELFF